This T cell receptor (beta chain) was sequenced for a study of Tregs in tolerant kidney transplant recipients. Study-wide points: Findings come from small patient numbers and require larger validation.

The method was immunoSEQ multiplex PCR; TCRdb's version includes in-frame clones alone and lacks a portion of them. This table holds approximately 82,000 clones, 93% found once. J was trimmed by 9 bases and V by 5 bases; bases with no gene match: 12. Germline V CDR1 and CDR2: SEHNR, FQNEAQ (reference sequence). The CDR3 extends over 15 amino acids. Related graft donors supplied nonmyeloablative bone marrow transplants, and mixed chimerism was transient. Details on this clone: The antigen remains unidentified.

The material sequenced was CD4+ T cells from blood (PBMCs), taken 12 months after the transplant. This chain connects TRBV7-9 to TRBJ2-7, with 11 nucleotides matching TRBD2. This sequence was found in a human patient who received a combined kidney and bone marrow transplant. Among the T cells, some may be from the graft donor. The CDR3: CASSRILAGAFVQYF. The CDR3 DNA reads as TGTGCCAGCAGCCGTATACTAGCGGGAGCCTTCGTGCAGTACTTC. Combining the CDR3 with reference TRBV7-9 and TRBJ2-7 gives the whole variable domain DTGVSQNPRHKITKRGQNVTFRCDPISEHNRLYWYRQTLGQGPEFLTYFQNEAQLEKSRLLSDRFSAERPKGSFSTLEIQRTEQGDSAMYLCASSRILAGAFVQYFGPGTRLTVT.